This T cell receptor (beta chain) stems from a study of CD8 T cells in Susac syndrome. RNA in amounts of roughly 0.5 to 1 ug was reverse transcribed with random hexamers. MiXCR, run by TCRdb on the immunoSEQ multiplex PCR reads, gives a single entry per CDR3 protein. The table shows under 150,000 distinct CDR3 sequences, with 80% to 85% occurring only once. Sequenced: CD8+ T cells from PBMCs. The sequence came from a human donor with multiple sclerosis.

Here the CDR3 DNA reads TGCAGCGAAGAAAGAGGAGTCGAGAGCTACACCTTC. Amino acid sequence: CSEERGVESYTF. The chain joins TRBV29-1 to TRBJ1-2; no clear D. The CDR3 length is 12 residues. The germline gives CDR1 SQVTM, CDR2 ANQGSEA. Trimming left V 7 bases short and J 9 bases short, with 18 bases between.